The clone carrying this T cell receptor beta chain has just a few counts. The individuals who served as donors were healthy Caucasians living in Russia, aged roughly 6 to 95. This CDR3 spans 12 amino acids. Germline lookup yields CDR1 PRHDT and CDR2 FYEKMQ (reference sequence). V gave up 3 bases and J gave up 8 bases, with 8 bases separating them. This specimen comes from a study of blood T cells in healthy people across ages. A second PCR of roughly 6 to 12 cycles used a sample-barcoded 5' primer and a J-beta primer mix. TCRdb reprocessed the 5' RACE reads via MiXCR and lists one record per CDR3 protein. This table holds more than 650,000 distinct CDR3 sequences, about 26% found once. This sample was shared with a second study, whose subject was T cells of mothers and their children.

The TCR originated in a boy aged 5-17 years in good health. The chain combines TRBV13 with TRBJ1-3; D not certain. The sequenced material came from blood. The DNA for the CDR3 is TGTGCCAGCAGCTTGGGAAGGGACACCATATATTTT. Translating gives CASSLGRDTIYF.